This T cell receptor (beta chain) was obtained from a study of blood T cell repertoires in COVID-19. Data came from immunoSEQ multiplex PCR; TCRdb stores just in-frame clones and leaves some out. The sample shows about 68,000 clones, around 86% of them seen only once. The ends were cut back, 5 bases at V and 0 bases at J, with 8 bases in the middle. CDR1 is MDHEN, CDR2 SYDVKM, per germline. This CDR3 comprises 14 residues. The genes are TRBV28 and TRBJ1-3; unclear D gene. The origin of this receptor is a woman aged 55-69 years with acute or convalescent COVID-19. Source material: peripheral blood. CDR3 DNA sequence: TGTGCCAGCAGTCTAGGGAGCTCTGGAAACACCATATATTTT. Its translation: CASSLGSSGNTIYF.